Presented here are 19 T cell receptor beta chains from one specimen sequenced in a study of T cells after yellow fever vaccination. TCRdb ran MiXCR on the 5' RACE reads and lists one entry per CDR3 protein. The sample records 250,000 or so distinct CDR3 sequences, 6.9% being singletons. This specimen was CD4+ T cells sorted from PBMCs, taken 15 days after the yellow fever booster vaccination. The receptors shown here come from a man aged 25 to 40 who received the YFV17D yellow fever vaccine.

This clonotype was seen a few times. V gene TRBV4-3 combines with J gene TRBJ2-1; D remains ambiguous. Germline CDR1 and CDR2: LGHNA and YSLEER. Trimming removed 0 bases at V and 5 bases at J, with 14 bases between. This CDR3 is 16 amino acids long. In DNA form, the CDR3 reads TGCGCCAGCAGCCAAGATTTGGTCAAACCCAACAATGAGCAGTTCTTC. Translating it yields CASSQDLVKPNNEQFF.

The sample holds many counts of this clonotype. The chain links TRBV25-1 to TRBJ2-1; 12 bases fit TRBD2. Trimming cost V 6 bases and J 5 bases; bases outside gene matches: 11. Germline assignment: CDR1 MGHDK and CDR2 SYGVNS. The CDR3 extends over 17 amino acids. The CDR3 bases are TGTGCCAGCAGCGACCTGGGCCGGACTAGCGGGGACAATGAGCAGTTCTTC. Protein sequence: CASSDLGRTSGDNEQFF. Drawing the rest from reference TRBV25-1 and TRBJ2-1, the complete variable domain is EADIYQTPRYLVIGTGKKITLECSQTMGHDKMYWYQQDPGMELHLIHYSYGVNSTEKGDLSSESTVSRIRTEHFPLTLESARPSHTSQYLCASSDLGRTSGDNEQFFGPGTRLTVL.

This clonotype appeared once. A much larger clone lies one base from this, so it may be a read error. The rearrangement uses TRBV20-1 and TRBJ2-1; 7 nucleotides agree with TRBD2. CDR3 length equals 15 residues. Looked up from germline, CDR1 is DFQATT and CDR2 is SNEGSKA (reference sequence). The ends lost 4 bases at V and 4 bases at J; junction bases unmatched: 10. Written as DNA, the CDR3 is TGCAGTGCTACCCTTATCGGGAGGTCGTACAATGAGCAGTTCTTC. This codes for CSATLIGRSYNEQFF.

This clonotype showed up many times. The chain joins TRBV3-1 to TRBJ2-1; no reliable D call. V was pared by 8 bases and J by 3 bases, with 8 bases between. The CDR3 runs to 12 residues. The germline V gene has CDR1 LGHDT and CDR2 YNNKEL (reference sequence). CDR3 sequence reads: CASATLYNEQFF. The CDR3 nucleotides read TGTGCCAGCGCCACCCTCTACAATGAGCAGTTCTTC.

This clonotype was picked up many times. V usage is TRBV29-1 and J usage is TRBJ2-5, with D hard to call. The CDR3 consists of 14 residues. Trimming removed 2 bases from V and 3 bases from J, with 13 bases in between. CDR1 SQVTM and CDR2 ANQGSEA come from the germline V gene. CDR3 residues: CSVERNWGKETQYF. CDR3 nucleotides: TGCAGCGTTGAAAGAAATTGGGGAAAAGAGACCCAGTACTTC.

This sequence joins TRBV5-6 and TRBJ2-1; D is unclear. V was shortened by 6 bases and J by 6 bases, with 7 bases between the two germline ends. The germline V gene has CDR1 SGHDT and CDR2 YYEEEE. The CDR3 runs to 11 residues. CDR3 in amino acids: CASTLANEQFF. The CDR3 DNA follows: TGTGCCAGCACCCTGGCCAATGAGCAGTTCTTC.

This clonotype was counted only a few times. The J gene is TRBJ2-2, the V gene TRBV5-1; TRBD2 aligns across 10 bases. The germline CDR1 and CDR2 sequences are SGHRS and YFSETQ. Unmatched junction bases numbered 3, after V lost 3 bases and J lost 4 bases. This CDR3 spans 15 amino acids. For the CDR3, the DNA is TGCGCCAGCAGCTCAAGCGGGAGGGCCACCGGGGAGCTGTTTTTT. It yields the protein CASSSSGRATGELFF. Supplemented by reference TRBV5-1 and TRBJ2-2, the full variable domain reads KAGVTQTPRYLIKTRGQQVTLSCSPISGHRSVSWYQQTPGQGLQFLFEYFSETQRNKGNFPGRFSGRQFSNSRSEMNVSTLELGDSALYLCASSSSGRATGELFFGEGSRLTVL.

In its sample, this clonotype was seen a few times. V is TRBV7-3 and J is TRBJ2-5, with unresolved D. Germline V CDR1 and CDR2: SGHTA, FQGTGA. V was cut by 1 base and J by 1 base, with 13 bases left in between. The CDR3 runs 16 residues. This CDR3 reads CASSLRPRSPQETQYF. Written as DNA, the CDR3 is TGTGCCAGCAGCTTAAGGCCTAGAAGCCCCCAAGAGACCCAGTACTTC.

This clonotype was seen repeatedly, ten times or more. One end of the junction varies from germline; a read error may be responsible. CDR3 protein: CAIRELGLASNEQFF. CDR3 nucleotides: TGTGCCATCAGAGAGTTGGGACTAGCGAGCAATGAGCAGTTCTTC. The rearrangement uses TRBV10-3 and TRBJ2-1; 10 positions agree with TRBD2. CDR1 and CDR2 from the germline V gene are ENHRY and SYGVKD. The CDR3 runs 15 residues.

V and J are TRBV12-3 or TRBV12-4 and TRBJ1-1; possible D gene TRBD1, 6 bases. Trimming removed 0 bases at V and 5 bases at J, with 13 bases between. This CDR3 is built from 15 residues. CDR3 sequence reads: CASSLAGGGRTEAFF. The CDR3, as DNA: TGTGCCAGCAGTTTAGCCGGGGGGGGGCGGACTGAAGCTTTCTTT.

The chain employs TRBV5-1 and TRBJ2-2, with 7 bases lining up with TRBD2. CDR3 length: 16 residues. The J segment lost 6 bases and the V segment lost 3 bases, leaving 11 bases of the junction unmatched. Germline CDR1 and CDR2: SGHRS and YFSETQ. CDR3 residues: CASSSSGGRPAGELFF. The CDR3 DNA is TGCGCCAGCAGCTCCTCCGGGGGGAGGCCGGCCGGGGAGCTGTTTTTT.

This clonotype was counted only a few times. The V gene is TRBV13, the J gene TRBJ1-6, with TRBD1 as a possible D gene (5 bases). The CDR3 totals 15 residues. The germline gives CDR1 PRHDT, CDR2 FYEKMQ (reference sequence). Trimming took off 5 bases at V and 7 bases at J, with 15 bases between the two ends. DNA of the CDR3: TGTGCCAGCAGCCCCCCAGGGCCGCTAAATTCACCCCTCCACTTT. Translating gives CASSPPGPLNSPLHF.

This clonotype was detected many times. The V gene is TRBV4-3, the J gene TRBJ1-4, with D unresolved. V was trimmed by 0 bases and J by 12 bases, leaving 11 bases between them. The germline gives CDR1 LGHNA, CDR2 YSLEER. The CDR3 is 13 residues long. CDR3 DNA: TGCGCCAGCAGCCAAGATATGGGCGGGGAACTGTTTTTT. Its translation is CASSQDMGGELFF.

This clonotype was detected many times. The J gene is TRBJ2-1, the V gene TRBV27, with TRBD2 identical over 14 bases. The J segment lost 9 bases and the V segment lost 5 bases, leaving 12 bases of the junction unmatched. The CDR3 contains 17 residues. Germline CDR1 MNHEY, CDR2 SMNVEV (reference sequence). The CDR3 DNA follows: TGTGCCAGCAGTGGGACTAGCGGGAGCATGGGGTCCGCTGAGCAGTTCTTC. This gives the protein CASSGTSGSMGSAEQFF.

This clonotype was found a few times. This chain uses TRBV18 with TRBJ2-5; either TRBD1 or TRBD2 may supply D (5 bases each). The CDR3 spans 15 residues. V was shortened by 6 bases and J by 5 bases, with 19 bases between the two germline ends. Germline CDR1 reads KGHSH; CDR2 reads LQKENI. The CDR3, as DNA: TGTGCCAGCTCTGGAGGACAAATCCTCAAGGAGACCCAGTACTTC. Residues: CASSGGQILKETQYF. Filled out from reference TRBV18 and TRBJ2-5, the complete variable domain reads NAGVMQNPRHLVRRRGQEARLRCSPMKGHSHVYWYRQLPEEGLKFMVYLQKENIIDESGMPKERFSAEFPKEGPSILRIQQVVRGDSAAYFCASSGGQILKETQYFGPGTRLLVL.

This clonotype was seen a handful of times. This chain joins TRBV12-3 or TRBV12-4 and TRBJ1-1, with TRBD1 matching 8 bases. Trimming cost V 2 bases and J 10 bases; bases outside gene matches: 3. The CDR3 is 12 amino acids. CDR3 nucleotide sequence: TGTGCCAGCAGTTTAATTGGACAGGGAGCTTTCTTT. Its protein product is CASSLIGQGAFF.

The DNA for the CDR3 is TGTGCCAGCAAGGGAGCAGCGGGGACCCCTTGGGGAAGCAATCAGCCCCAGCATTTT. It codes for CASKGAAGTPWGSNQPQHF. This chain uses TRBV6-2 or TRBV6-3 with TRBJ1-5, with D tentatively TRBD1 (5 bases). CDR3 length equals 19 residues. V shed 7 bases and J shed 1 base, with 26 bases lying between them. The germline V gene encodes CDR1 MNHEY and CDR2 SVGEGT.

The gene calls are TRBV7-2 and TRBJ2-7; 10 bases are a match to TRBD1. V shed 4 bases and J 6 bases; nucleotides not matched to a gene: 9. CDR1 SGHTA and CDR2 FQGNSA come from the germline V gene. This CDR3 region has 15 residues. CDR3 amino acids: CASSWAGTGVLEQYF. The DNA for the CDR3 is TGTGCCAGCAGCTGGGCCGGGACAGGGGTGCTCGAGCAGTACTTC.

Many counts were recorded for this clonotype. The chain is built from TRBV18 and TRBJ1-1, with a possible D match to TRBD1 (5 bases). V shed 4 bases and J shed 4 bases, with 16 bases lying between them. Per the germline V gene, CDR1 is KGHSH and CDR2 is LQKENI. CDR3 length equals 15 residues. The CDR3 here is CASSLNGAGFTEAFF. The CDR3 nucleotides are TGTGCCAGCTCACTAAACGGGGCAGGGTTCACTGAAGCTTTCTTT.